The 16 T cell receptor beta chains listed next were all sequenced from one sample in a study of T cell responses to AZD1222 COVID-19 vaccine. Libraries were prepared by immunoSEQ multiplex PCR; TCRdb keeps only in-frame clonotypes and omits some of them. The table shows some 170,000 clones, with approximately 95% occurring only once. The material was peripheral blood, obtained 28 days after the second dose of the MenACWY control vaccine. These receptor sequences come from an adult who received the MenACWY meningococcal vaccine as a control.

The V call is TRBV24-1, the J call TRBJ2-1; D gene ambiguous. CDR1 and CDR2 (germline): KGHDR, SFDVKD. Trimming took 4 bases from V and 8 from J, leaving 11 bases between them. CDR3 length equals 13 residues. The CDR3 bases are TGTGCCACCAGTGACTACAGCACGGATGAGCAGTTCTTC. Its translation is CATSDYSTDEQFF.

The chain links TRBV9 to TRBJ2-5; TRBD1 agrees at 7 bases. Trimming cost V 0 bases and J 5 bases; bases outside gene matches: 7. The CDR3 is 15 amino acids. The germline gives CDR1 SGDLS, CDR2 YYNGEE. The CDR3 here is CASSVGRGGEETQYF. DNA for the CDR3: TGTGCCAGCAGCGTAGGGAGAGGGGGCGAGGAGACCCAGTACTTC.

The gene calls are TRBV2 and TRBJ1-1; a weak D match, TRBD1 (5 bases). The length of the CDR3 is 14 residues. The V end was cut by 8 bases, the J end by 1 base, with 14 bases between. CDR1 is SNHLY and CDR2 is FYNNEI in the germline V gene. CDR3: CASETGGTNTEAFF. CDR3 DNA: TGTGCCAGCGAGACGGGTGGGACGAACACTGAAGCTTTCTTT.

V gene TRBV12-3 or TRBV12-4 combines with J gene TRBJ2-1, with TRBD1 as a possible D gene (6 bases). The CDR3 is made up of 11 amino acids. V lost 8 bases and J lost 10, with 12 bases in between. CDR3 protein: CASSGVGEQFF. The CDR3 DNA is TGTGCCAGCTCAGGGGTTGGGGAGCAGTTCTTC.

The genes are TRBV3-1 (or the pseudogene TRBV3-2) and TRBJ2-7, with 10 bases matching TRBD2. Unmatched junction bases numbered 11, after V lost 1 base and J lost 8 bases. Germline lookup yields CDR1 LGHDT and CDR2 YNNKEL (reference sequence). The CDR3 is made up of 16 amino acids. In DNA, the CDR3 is TGTGCCAGCAGCCAAGGGAGGGTAGCGGGGGGTAGGAAGCAGTACTTC. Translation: CASSQGRVAGGRKQYF.

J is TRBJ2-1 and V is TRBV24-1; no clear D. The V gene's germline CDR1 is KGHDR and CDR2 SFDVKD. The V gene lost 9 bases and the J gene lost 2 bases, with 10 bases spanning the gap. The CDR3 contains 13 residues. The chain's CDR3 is CATGPRPYNEQFF. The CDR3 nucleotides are TGTGCCACCGGTCCGCGGCCCTACAATGAGCAGTTCTTC.

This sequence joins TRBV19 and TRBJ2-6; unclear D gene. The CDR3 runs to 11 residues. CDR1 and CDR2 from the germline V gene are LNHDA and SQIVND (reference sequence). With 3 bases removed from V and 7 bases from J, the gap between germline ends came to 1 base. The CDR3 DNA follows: TGTGCCAGTAGTATTGCCAACGTCCTGACTTTC. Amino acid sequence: CASSIANVLTF.

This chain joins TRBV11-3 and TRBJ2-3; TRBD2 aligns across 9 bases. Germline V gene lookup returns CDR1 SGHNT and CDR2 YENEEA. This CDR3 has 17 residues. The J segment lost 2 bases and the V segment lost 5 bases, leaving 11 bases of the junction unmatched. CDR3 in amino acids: CASSPLASGAFTDTQYF. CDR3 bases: TGTGCCAGCAGCCCCCTGGCTAGCGGGGCTTTCACAGATACGCAGTATTTT.

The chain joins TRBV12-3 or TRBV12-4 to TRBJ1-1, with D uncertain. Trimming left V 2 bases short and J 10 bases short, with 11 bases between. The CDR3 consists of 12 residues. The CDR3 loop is CASSLRQRGAFF. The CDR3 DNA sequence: TGTGCCAGCAGTTTACGCCAGCGAGGAGCTTTCTTT.

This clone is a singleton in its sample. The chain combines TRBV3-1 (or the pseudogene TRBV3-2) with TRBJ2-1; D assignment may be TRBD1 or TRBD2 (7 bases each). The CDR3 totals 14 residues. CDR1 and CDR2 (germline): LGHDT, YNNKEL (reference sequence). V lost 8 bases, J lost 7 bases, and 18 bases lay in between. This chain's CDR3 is CASSRGGLTNEQFF. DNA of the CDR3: TGTGCCAGCTCCAGGGGGGGGCTTACGAATGAGCAGTTCTTC.

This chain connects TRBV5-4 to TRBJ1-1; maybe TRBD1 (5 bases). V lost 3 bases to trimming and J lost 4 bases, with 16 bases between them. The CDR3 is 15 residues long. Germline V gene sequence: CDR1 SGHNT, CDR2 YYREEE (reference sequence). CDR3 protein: CASSSGVSVGTEAFF. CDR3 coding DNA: TGTGCCAGCAGCTCGGGGGTTTCTGTAGGCACTGAAGCTTTCTTT.

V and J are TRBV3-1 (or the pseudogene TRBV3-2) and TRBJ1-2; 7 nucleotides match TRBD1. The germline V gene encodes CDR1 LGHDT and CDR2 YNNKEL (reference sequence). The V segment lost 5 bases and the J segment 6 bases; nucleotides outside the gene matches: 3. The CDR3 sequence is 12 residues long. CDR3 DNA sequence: TGTGCCAGCAGCTCAACAGGGGATGGCTACACCTTC. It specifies CASSSTGDGYTF.

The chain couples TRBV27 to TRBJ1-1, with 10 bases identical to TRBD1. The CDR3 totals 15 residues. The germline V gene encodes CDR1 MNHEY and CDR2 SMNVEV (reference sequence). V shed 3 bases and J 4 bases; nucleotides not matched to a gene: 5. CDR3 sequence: CASSLGQGLFTEAFF. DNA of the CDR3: TGTGCCAGCAGTTTGGGACAGGGGTTGTTCACTGAAGCTTTCTTT.

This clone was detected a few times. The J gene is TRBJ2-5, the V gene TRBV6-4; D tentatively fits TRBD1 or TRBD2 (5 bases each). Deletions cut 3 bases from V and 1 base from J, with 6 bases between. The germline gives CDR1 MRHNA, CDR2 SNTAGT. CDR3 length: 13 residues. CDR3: CASSEGVQETQYF. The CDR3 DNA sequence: TGTGCCAGCAGTGAGGGGGTCCAAGAGACCCAGTACTTC.

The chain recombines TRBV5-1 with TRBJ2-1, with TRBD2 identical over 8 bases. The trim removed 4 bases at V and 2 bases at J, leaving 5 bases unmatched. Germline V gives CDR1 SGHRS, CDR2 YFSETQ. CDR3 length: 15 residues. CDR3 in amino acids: CASSSSGAPYNEQFF. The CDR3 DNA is TGCGCCAGCAGCAGTAGCGGGGCCCCCTACAATGAGCAGTTCTTC.

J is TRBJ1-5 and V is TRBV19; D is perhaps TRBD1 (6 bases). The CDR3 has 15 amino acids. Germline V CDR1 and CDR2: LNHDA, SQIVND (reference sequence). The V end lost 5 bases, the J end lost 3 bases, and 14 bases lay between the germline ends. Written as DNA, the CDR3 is TGTGCCAGTAGTGCTTCTGGGACAAACAATCAGCCCCAGCATTTT. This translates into CASSASGTNNQPQHF.